The 4 T cell receptor beta chains reported below all come from one sample, sequenced in a study of T cells in Graves' hyperthyroidism and ophthalmopathy. Regions amplified from RNA transcripts were the TCR beta CDR3 regions. HTBI primers drove first-round RT-PCR of the TCR CDR3. TCRdb used MiXCR to reprocess the multiplex PCR reads, holding one entry per CDR3 protein. This sample has approximately 360,000 distinct CDR3 sequences, with 15% to 19% found just once. Sequenced material: blood. These receptor sequences come from a woman under 30 with Graves' hyperthyroidism that later progressed to Graves' ophthalmopathy.

Ten or more counts support this clonotype. The gene calls are TRBV12-3 or TRBV12-4 and TRBJ1-5, with 7 positions matching TRBD1. The CDR3 runs 19 residues. With V trimmed by 3 bases and J by 0 bases, 14 bases remained unmatched. The CDR3 spells CASSFSGTAIGYSNQPQHF. The CDR3 nucleotides read TGTGCCAGCAGTTTCTCCGGGACAGCGATAGGATATAGCAATCAGCCCCAGCATTTT.

This clonotype was recorded at least ten times. This sequence joins TRBV7-2 and TRBJ1-2; TRBD1 matches 7 bases. The CDR3 loop spans 13 amino acids. The V and J ends lost 1 base and 8 bases, in that order; junction bases with no gene match: 4. Germline CDR1 is SGHTA and CDR2 is FQGNSA. CDR3 region: CASSLGQGSGYTF. The CDR3 DNA sequence: TGTGCCAGCAGCTTAGGACAGGGCTCCGGCTACACCTTC.

This clonotype has more than one count but fewer than ten. The gene calls are TRBV5-1 and TRBJ2-1; D is undetermined. The CDR3 spans 17 residues. Germline V CDR1 and CDR2: SGHRS, YFSETQ. The V and J ends lost 1 base and 2 bases respectively, with 16 bases between them. As DNA, the CDR3 is TGCGCCAGCAGCTTGACGAGTTCTTATGGACCCTACAATGAGCAGTTCTTC. This codes for CASSLTSSYGPYNEQFF.

The chain combines TRBV5-8 with TRBJ2-7, with D perhaps TRBD1 or TRBD2 (5 bases each). The CDR3 is 15 residues long. Looked up from germline, CDR1 is SGHTS and CDR2 is YDEGEE. Deletions cut 5 bases from V and 3 bases from J, with 18 bases between. The CDR3 region has the DNA TGTGCCAGCAGTTTCTCCGGGACGCTAAACTACGAGCAGTACTTC. Protein: CASSFSGTLNYEQYF.